This paragraph covers one T cell receptor (beta chain) sequence. Data came from immunoSEQ multiplex PCR; TCRdb stores just in-frame clones and leaves some out. This sample carries fewer than 110,000 clones, 85% to 95% of them seen once, and the ten largest clones take about 0.9%. The CDR3 extends over 14 amino acids. J gave up 4 bases and V 3 bases, and 4 bases lay outside the gene matches. Germline values: CDR1 SGHTA, CDR2 FQGTGA. This record belongs to a study of T cell changes during pregnancy in multiple sclerosis. V is TRBV7-3 and J is TRBJ2-7, with 9 nucleotides matching TRBD2. This sequence was found in a female donor with multiple sclerosis, enrolled in a pregnancy study. Sequencing was performed on peripheral blood, taken after pregnancy. DNA for the CDR3: TGTGCCAGCAGCTTGGGCGGGAGGGTTTACGAGCAGTACTTC. Amino acids: CASSLGGRVYEQYF.